These T cell receptor beta chains were read from a single sample in a study of OX40 agonist ivuxolimab in advanced cancers. The table came from immunoSEQ multiplex PCR; TCRdb's copy has only in-frame clones and leaves some out. The sample lists around 72,000 clones; around 82% were seen once. The specimen was CD4+ or CD8+ T cells sorted from blood, collected in a trial of the OX40 agonist ivuxolimab. The receptors were gathered from an adult with an advanced solid tumor such as melanoma, head and neck, liver or kidney cancer. Both conserved end residues are part of each CDR3. A D gene is named only where the DNA matches it firmly. Some rows mark clone size as missing; the rest say once, few, many or name a class of expanded clone.

D gene,J gene,CDR3 length,clone size,V gene,CDR3 protein,CDR3 DNA
NA,TRBJ1-6,15,NA,TRBV6-5,CASSYGDTWGSPLHF,TGTGCCAGCAGTTATGGCGACACCTGGGGTTCACCCCTCCACTTT
NA,TRBJ2-7,15,NA,TRBV5-1,CASSFGTGHSYEQYF,TGCGCCAGCAGCTTTGGGACCGGACACTCCTACGAGCAGTACTTC
NA,TRBJ1-2,15,few,TRBV6-4,CASSPEWTVPEGYTF,TGTGCCAGCAGTCCCGAATGGACGGTCCCTGAGGGCTACACCTTC
NA,TRBJ2-1,15,once,TRBV6-6,CASISGTATYNEQFF,TGTGCCAGCATTTCCGGGACTGCAACCTACAATGAGCAGTTCTTC
TRBD2,TRBJ2-5,16,many,TRBV28,CASSSTSSGRPETQYF,TGTGCCAGCAGTTCAACCTCTAGCGGGAGGCCAGAGACCCAGTACTTC
TRBD1,TRBJ2-7,15,NA,TRBV30,CAWSGLRDRGDEQYF,TGTGCCTGGAGTGGTCTCCGGGACAGGGGTGACGAGCAGTACTTC
TRBD2,TRBJ2-2,19,NA,TRBV5-1,CASSLALTSGGQATGELFF,TGCGCCAGCAGCTTGGCCCTAACTAGCGGGGGGCAAGCCACCGGGGAGCTGTTTTTT
TRBD1,TRBJ1-4,15,few,TRBV19,CASSTGTATNEKLFF,TGTGCCAGTAGTACCGGGACAGCAACTAATGAAAAACTGTTTTTT
NA,TRBJ1-1,13,NA,TRBV18,CASSPTGLAEAFF,TGTGCCAGCTCACCTACAGGGCTTGCTGAAGCTTTCTTT
NA,TRBJ1-2,14,NA,TRBV27,CASSELTLSGSYTF,TGTGCCAGCAGTGAATTGACTCTTTCAGGGAGCTACACCTTC
TRBD1,TRBJ1-1,13,NA,TRBV7-9,CASSWDRGTEAFF,TGTGCCAGCAGCTGGGACAGGGGAACTGAAGCTTTCTTT
TRBD1,TRBJ1-4,17,NA,TRBV5-1,CASSATGGFGTNEKLFF,TGCGCCAGCAGCGCGACAGGGGGCTTTGGTACTAATGAAAAACTGTTTTTT
NA,TRBJ1-6,15,NA,TRBV6-5,CASSYGGAGNSPLHF,TGTGCCAGCAGTTACGGGGGGGCGGGTAATTCACCCCTCCACTTT
TRBD1,TRBJ2-1,16,NA,TRBV5-8,CASSLLGTDLYNEQFF,TGTGCCAGCAGCTTGTTGGGGACAGACCTCTACAATGAGCAGTTCTTC
NA,TRBJ1-5,13,NA,TRBV6-1,CASSAGGHQPQHF,TGTGCCAGCTCCGCCGGGGGTCATCAGCCCCAGCATTTT
TRBD2,TRBJ2-3,16,few,TRBV18,CASSPATSGGTDTQYF,TGTGCCAGCTCACCTGCAACTAGCGGAGGAACAGATACGCAGTATTTT
TRBD2,TRBJ2-4,14,NA,TRBV9,CASSVAREGNIQYF,TGTGCCAGCAGCGTAGCAAGGGAGGGGAACATTCAGTACTTC
TRBD1,TRBJ1-2,12,NA,TRBV6-4,CARGETGGGYTF,TGTGCCAGGGGTGAGACAGGGGGCGGCTACACCTTC
TRBD2,TRBJ2-1,17,NA,TRBV19,CASSIKWTSGAYNEQFF,TGTGCCAGTAGTATAAAGTGGACTAGCGGAGCCTACAATGAGCAGTTCTTC
NA,TRBJ1-1,10,NA,TRBV4-2,CASSFTEAFF,TGTGCCAGCAGCTTCACTGAAGCTTTCTTT
TRBD1,TRBJ2-1,16,medium-sized,TRBV7-6,CASSLGRDSSYNEQFF,TGTGCCAGCAGCTTAGGCCGGGACAGTTCTTACAATGAGCAGTTCTTC
TRBD1,TRBJ1-1,14,NA,TRBV7-3,CASSSQGEYTEAFF,TGTGCCAGCAGCTCCCAGGGGGAGTACACTGAAGCTTTCTTT
TRBD2,TRBJ2-4,15,NA,TRBV7-2,CASSSLSGGKNIQYF,TGTGCCAGCAGCTCCCTAAGCGGGGGGAAAAACATTCAGTACTTC
NA,TRBJ2-5,15,NA,TRBV7-2,CASSLGAGTQETQYF,TGTGCCAGCAGCTTGGGGGCGGGGACGCAAGAGACCCAGTACTTC
TRBD2,TRBJ2-2,16,NA,TRBV5-1,CASSLALAGATGELFF,TGCGCCAGCAGCTTGGCCCTAGCGGGCGCGACCGGGGAGCTGTTTTTT
NA,TRBJ1-2,13,NA,TRBV7-2,CASSVVINYGYTF,TGTGCCAGCAGCGTCGTTATTAACTATGGCTACACCTTC
NA,TRBJ2-4,16,NA,TRBV27,CASRFRAGTTLNIQYF,TGTGCCAGCAGGTTCAGGGCCGGGACAACCCTAAACATTCAGTACTTC
TRBD2,TRBJ2-3,17,NA,TRBV10-3,CAISGTTSGGSTDTQYF,TGTGCCATCAGTGGGACGACTAGCGGGGGGTCCACAGATACGCAGTATTTT
NA,TRBJ2-5,12,NA,TRBV6-1,CAILYTAKTQYF,TGTGCCATCCTCTACACCGCCAAGACCCAGTACTTC
TRBD1,TRBJ1-4,18,NA,TRBV27,CASSGRDRGRRTNEKLFF,TGTGCCAGCAGTGGCCGGGACAGGGGGCGCCGAACTAATGAAAAACTGTTTTTT
NA,TRBJ1-1,15,NA,TRBV5-1,CASSLLAGVDTEAFF,TGCGCCAGCAGCTTGTTAGCAGGGGTGGACACTGAAGCTTTCTTT
NA,TRBJ1-1,14,once,TRBV18,CASSPSGTNTEAFF,TGTGCCAGCTCACCCTCGGGAACGAACACTGAAGCTTTCTTT
NA,TRBJ2-5,14,NA,TRBV5-1,CASSLAPGGETQYF,TGCGCCAGCAGCTTGGCCCCAGGGGGGGAGACCCAGTACTTC
NA,TRBJ1-1,13,few,TRBV2,CASSLDMNTEAFF,TGTGCCAGCAGTCTCGACATGAACACTGAAGCTTTCTTT
NA,TRBJ2-2,15,NA,TRBV7-9,CASVEGEVNTGELFF,TGTGCCAGCGTGGAGGGGGAGGTAAACACCGGGGAGCTGTTTTTT
TRBD1,TRBJ2-3,21,NA,TRBV19,CASSMTGVRGGPNIGTDTQYF,TGTGCCAGTAGTATGACAGGGGTTCGGGGAGGCCCCAATATTGGCACAGATACGCAGTATTTT
TRBD2,TRBJ2-2,19,NA,TRBV7-9,CAGSLASGAGGWNTGELFF,TGTGCCGGCAGCTTAGCGTCTGGAGCGGGGGGTTGGAACACCGGGGAGCTGTTTTTT
NA,TRBJ1-5,16,NA,TRBV28,CASRKGGTRGNQPQHF,TGTGCCAGCAGAAAGGGGGGGACCCGAGGCAATCAGCCCCAGCATTTT
NA,TRBJ2-1,12,once,TRBV2,CASGADTNEQFF,TGTGCCAGCGGGGCAGACACCAATGAGCAGTTCTTC
NA,TRBJ1-2,16,NA,TRBV6-1,CASSEALGATYYGYTF,TGTGCCAGCAGTGAAGCGCTGGGGGCAACTTACTATGGCTACACCTTC
TRBD1,TRBJ2-1,16,few,TRBV7-2,CASSPGRGTGDNEQFF,TGTGCCAGCAGCCCAGGCCGAGGGACAGGGGACAATGAGCAGTTCTTC
NA,TRBJ1-2,14,NA,TRBV5-1,CASSRADTNYGYTF,TGCGCCAGCAGCAGGGCGGACACAAACTATGGCTACACCTTC
NA,TRBJ1-5,15,once,TRBV18,CASSPGGAVNQPQHF,TGTGCCAGCTCACCCGGAGGGGCGGTGAATCAGCCCCAGCATTTT
NA,TRBJ1-1,17,NA,TRBV5-1,CASSIGRPLKGGTEAFF,TGCGCCAGCAGCATCGGACGGCCACTTAAAGGGGGCACTGAAGCTTTCTTT
TRBD1,TRBJ1-2,13,NA,TRBV6-5,CASSRQGDYGYTF,TGTGCCAGCAGCCGACAGGGCGACTATGGCTACACCTTC
NA,TRBJ1-6,14,once,TRBV2,CASSVLSPNSPLHF,TGTGCCAGCAGTGTCTTGTCCCCCAATTCACCCCTCCACTTT
NA,TRBJ1-2,12,NA,TRBV30,CAWSGFNYGYTF,TGTGCCTGGAGTGGGTTTAACTATGGCTACACCTTC
TRBD2,TRBJ2-5,14,NA,TRBV5-1,CASSLGLGEETQYF,TGCGCCAGCAGCCTGGGACTAGGGGAGGAGACCCAGTACTTC
NA,TRBJ2-5,14,few,TRBV6-5,CASSYSFGPETQYF,TGTGCCAGCAGTTACTCGTTTGGGCCGGAGACCCAGTACTTC
TRBD1,TRBJ1-4,14,NA,TRBV28,CASSAGGPNEKLFF,TGTGCCAGCAGTGCAGGGGGCCCAAATGAAAAACTGTTTTTT